A selection of T cell receptor beta chains follows, all from one sample in a study of T cell responses to AZD1222 COVID-19 vaccine. TCRdb's table, derived via immunoSEQ multiplex PCR, lists solely in-frame clones and lacks some. Here the sample spans over 95,000 clones, roughly 90% being singletons. The source was peripheral blood, collected on day 0 of AZD1222 vaccination. The receptor source for this set is an adult in good health. CDR3s include the opening cysteine and the closing phenylalanine or tryptophan. The D gene is left open where the match is weak. Size values are once, few and many counts, or a class for expanded clones, and some rows have none.

j_call d_call v_call clone_size cdr3_aa cdr3_nt
TRBJ2-7 - TRBV27 - CASVSYEQYF TGTGCCAGCGTATCCTACGAGCAGTACTTC
TRBJ2-5 - TRBV3-1/TRBV3-2 - CASSHVSGGGTQYF TGTGCCAGCAGCCATGTTAGCGGTGGAGGAACCCAGTACTTC
TRBJ1-1 TRBD1 TRBV5-1 - CASKFQLTGDTEAFF TGCGCCAGCAAATTCCAACTAACAGGGGACACTGAAGCTTTCTTT
TRBJ2-1 TRBD2 TRBV6-1 - CASSDGGGPPGFEQFF TGTGCCAGCAGTGACGGGGGAGGGCCTCCTGGTTTTGAGCAGTTCTTC
TRBJ1-3 - TRBV20-1 - CSASSGQNANTIYF TGCAGTGCTAGTTCCGGACAGAACGCAAACACCATATATTTT
TRBJ2-3 - TRBV5-1 - CASSYQWNTDTQYF TGCGCCAGCAGCTATCAATGGAATACAGATACGCAGTATTTT
TRBJ1-4 - TRBV5-4 - CASSKKSDNEKLFF TGTGCCAGCAGCAAGAAAAGTGATAATGAAAAACTGTTTTTT
TRBJ2-2 TRBD1 TRBV4-1 - CASSQPTGASGTGELFF TGCGCCAGCAGCCAGCCCACAGGGGCGTCGGGAACCGGGGAGCTGTTTTTT
TRBJ1-1 TRBD1 TRBV7-6 - CASSSGQAGEAFF TGTGCCAGCAGCTCCGGACAGGCCGGGGAAGCTTTCTTT
TRBJ2-2 - TRBV7-2 - CASSSTPTGELFF TGTGCCAGCAGCTCCACACCCACCGGGGAGCTGTTTTTT
TRBJ2-7 - TRBV13 - CASSYGTFYEQYF TGTGCCAGCAGCTACGGGACATTCTACGAGCAGTACTTC
TRBJ1-2 TRBD1 TRBV4-1 once CASSQTGVDGYTF TGCGCCAGCAGCCAGACAGGGGTCGACGGCTACACCTTC
TRBJ1-1 - TRBV7-8 - CASSPWGTNTEAFF TGTGCCAGCAGCCCGTGGGGCACGAACACTGAAGCTTTCTTT
TRBJ2-3 TRBD2 TRBV6-4 - CASSDGLVGTDTQYF TGTGCCAGCAGTGATGGACTAGTTGGCACAGATACGCAGTATTTT
TRBJ1-1 TRBD1 TRBV27 - CASSIGQGLTPFF TGTGCCAGCAGTATCGGACAGGGCCTTACCCCTTTCTTT
TRBJ2-7 - TRBV7-9 once CASSRGNLYEQYF TGTGCCAGCAGCCGCGGGAACCTCTACGAGCAGTACTTC
TRBJ1-5 TRBD1 TRBV4-1 - CASSPHSDDRGNQPQHF TGCGCCAGCAGCCCGCATTCAGACGACAGGGGGAATCAGCCCCAGCATTTT
TRBJ1-3 TRBD1 TRBV3-1/TRBV3-2 - CASSREGAPYRSGNTIYF TGTGCCAGCAGCCGCGAGGGGGCGCCTTACCGCTCTGGAAACACCATATATTTT